This entry lists 25 T cell receptor beta chains sequenced from one sample in a study of technical replicates of blood from a few donors. Only in-frame clones appear in the TCRdb table, and some are missing; sequencing was by immunoSEQ multiplex PCR. The repertoire holds 75,000 to 90,000 clones, with 96% as singletons. The sequenced sample consisted of T cells isolated from PBMCs. All receptors derive from a human donor in good health.

About this clone itself: Other nucleotide sequences from this sample produce the same CDR3. J is TRBJ1-4 and V is TRBV5-1; 8 bases agree with TRBD1. J was trimmed by 4 bases and V by 0 bases; bases with no gene match: 11. The V gene's germline CDR1 is SGHRS and CDR2 YFSETQ. The CDR3 totals 18 residues. CDR3 nucleotide sequence: TGCGCCAGCAGCTTGGATTCTGCGGGGGACAGGTATAATGAAAAACTGTTTTTT. Protein product: CASSLDSAGDRYNEKLFF. Full variable domain (missing parts from reference TRBV5-1 and TRBJ1-4): KAGVTQTPRYLIKTRGQQVTLSCSPISGHRSVSWYQQTPGQGLQFLFEYFSETQRNKGNFPGRFSGRQFSNSRSEMNVSTLELGDSALYLCASSLDSAGDRYNEKLFFGSGTQLSVL.

The genes are TRBV7-2 and TRBJ2-7; 10 bases fit TRBD1. Trimming cost V 1 base and J 7 bases; bases outside gene matches: 7. The germline CDR1 and CDR2 sequences are SGHTA and FQGNSA. The CDR3 runs to 15 residues. The CDR3 bases are TGTGCCAGCAGCTTAGATGGGACAGGGGTGAGGGAGCAGTACTTC. Protein: CASSLDGTGVREQYF.

The chain employs TRBV28 and TRBJ2-7; 11 bases agree with TRBD1. Germline values: CDR1 MDHEN, CDR2 SYDVKM. The J segment lost 3 bases and the V segment lost 8 bases, leaving 6 bases of the junction unmatched. The CDR3 runs 14 residues. CDR3 amino acids: CASSRDRGSYEQYF. For the CDR3, the DNA is TGTGCCAGCTCGCGGGACAGGGGGAGCTACGAGCAGTACTTC.

The CDR3: CASSPGHTEAFF. The CDR3 coding sequence is TGTGCCAGCAGCCCAGGGCACACTGAAGCTTTCTTT. V usage is TRBV7-9 and J usage is TRBJ1-1; TRBD1 is a possible D gene (5 bases). The V end lost 5 bases, the J end lost 3 bases, and 7 bases lay between the germline ends. The CDR3 has 12 amino acids. The V gene's germline CDR1 is SEHNR and CDR2 FQNEAQ (reference sequence).

The rearrangement links TRBV6-6 to TRBJ2-5; 9 nucleotides match TRBD2. J lost 0 bases, V lost 10 bases, and 12 bases had no gene match. The CDR3 is 16 residues long. CDR1 is MNHNY, CDR2 SVGAGI, per germline (reference sequence). Here the CDR3 DNA reads TGTGCCACCGGACCGGGGCGGGGGGGGTACCAAGAGACCCAGTACTTC. Translated, it gives CATGPGRGGYQETQYF.

V gene TRBV5-6 combines with J gene TRBJ2-1; the D gene is possibly TRBD1 (6 bases). The CDR3 is 14 amino acids. Trimming shortened V by 0 bases and J by 4 bases, and 8 bases separated the two germline ends. In germline, CDR1 is SGHDT, CDR2 YYEEEE. As DNA, the CDR3 is TGTGCCAGCAGCTTGGTTCAGGGGTACAATGAGCAGTTCTTC. It translates to CASSLVQGYNEQFF.

The chain joins TRBV15 to TRBJ2-1; 8 bases agree with TRBD2. In germline, CDR1 is LNHNV, CDR2 YYDKDF (reference sequence). The CDR3 is 15 residues long. Unmatched junction bases numbered 5, after V lost 5 bases and J lost 2 bases. Written as DNA, the CDR3 is TGTGCCACCAGCCAAGCGGGAGCGACCTACAATGAGCAGTTCTTC. Translating gives CATSQAGATYNEQFF.

This sequence joins TRBV9 and TRBJ2-1, with 9 bases fitting TRBD1. Germline V gene lookup returns CDR1 SGDLS and CDR2 YYNGEE. V lost 4 bases to trimming and J lost 9 bases; unmatched junction nucleotides: 8. This CDR3 comprises 14 residues. The CDR3: CASSPFGTGSEQFF. The CDR3 DNA sequence: TGTGCCAGCAGCCCTTTTGGGACAGGGAGTGAGCAGTTCTTC.

V and J are TRBV30 and TRBJ1-1; D is unresolved. The CDR3 covers 12 residues. In germline, CDR1 is GTSNPN, CDR2 SVGIG (reference sequence). V lost 8 bases to trimming and J lost 3 bases, with 13 bases between them. In nucleotides, the CDR3 is TGTGCCAGCGACGGCTGGTACACTGAAGCTTTCTTT. Protein sequence: CASDGWYTEAFF. Full variable domain (remainder filled in from reference TRBV30 and TRBJ1-1): SQTIHQWPATLVQPVGSPLSLECTVEGTSNPNLYWYRQAAGRGLQLLFYSVGIGQISSEVPQNLSASRPQDRQFILSSKKLLLSDSGFYLCASDGWYTEAFFGQGTRLTVV.

This clone was counted only a few times. This chain uses TRBV18 with TRBJ2-1; 13 nucleotides match TRBD2. The J segment lost 7 bases and the V segment lost 3 bases, leaving 3 bases of the junction unmatched. This CDR3 comprises 15 residues. CDR1 and CDR2 from the germline V gene are KGHSH and LQKENI. CDR3: CASSPGLAGFNEQFF. The CDR3 nucleotides are TGTGCCAGCTCACCGGGACTAGCGGGGTTTAATGAGCAGTTCTTC.

This clone was observed a single time. V is TRBV9 and J is TRBJ2-5; D perhaps matches TRBD2 (6 bases). Trimming left V 2 bases short and J 2 bases short, with 13 bases between. CDR1 is SGDLS and CDR2 is YYNGEE in the germline V gene. The CDR3 length is 15 residues. The CDR3 DNA sequence: TGTGCCAGCAGCGTTCCGGGAGCAAGGCAAGAGACCCAGTACTTC. Amino acids: CASSVPGARQETQYF.

This chain uses TRBV11-2 with TRBJ2-5; 7 bases line up with TRBD1. Germline V gene sequence: CDR1 SGHAT, CDR2 FQNNGV. The length of the CDR3 is 16 residues. V was clipped by 0 bases and J by 1 base; unmatched bases: 5. CDR3 DNA sequence: TGTGCCAGCAGCTTAGAGGGGACAGAGCTCCAAGAGACCCAGTACTTC. It encodes CASSLEGTELQETQYF. The full variable domain, in which reference TRBV11-2 and TRBJ2-5 provide the parts outside the CDR3, is EAGVAQSPRYKIIEKRQSVAFWCNPISGHATLYWYQQILGQGPKLLIQFQNNGVVDDSQLPKDRFSAERLKGVDSTLKIQPAKLEDSAVYLCASSLEGTELQETQYFGPGTRLLVL.

The chain is built from TRBV5-6 and TRBJ2-7; weak D call: TRBD1 (5 bases). The CDR3 length is 13 residues. Per germline, CDR1 SGHDT and CDR2 YYEEEE. V shed 2 bases and J shed 4 bases, with 10 bases lying between them. CDR3 residues: CASSLGHYYEQYF. Written as DNA, the CDR3 is TGTGCCAGCAGCTTAGGACACTATTACGAGCAGTACTTC.

The chain is built from TRBV7-2 and TRBJ1-2, with 8 bases identical to TRBD1. J lost 8 bases, V lost 2 bases, and 10 bases had no gene match. CDR1 and CDR2 from the germline V gene are SGHTA and FQGNSA. The CDR3 consists of 15 residues. DNA of the CDR3: TGTGCCAGCAGCTTACAGACAGGGGCTTTGGAGGGCTACACCTTC. This translates into CASSLQTGALEGYTF.

In its sample, this clone was seen once. This chain links TRBV11-2 with TRBJ2-1; a possible D gene is TRBD1 (5 bases). Germline values: CDR1 SGHAT, CDR2 FQNNGV. The CDR3 sequence is 13 residues long. V lost 5 bases, J lost 4 bases, and 9 bases lay in between. The CDR3 protein is CASSQGPYNEQFF. CDR3 DNA sequence: TGTGCCAGCAGCCAGGGCCCTTACAATGAGCAGTTCTTC.

The V and J genes are TRBV13 and TRBJ2-3; 7 nucleotides line up with TRBD1. V shed 5 bases, J shed 3 bases, and the junction held 14 bases outside the gene matches. The CDR3 spans 17 residues. CDR1 PRHDT and CDR2 FYEKMQ come from the germline V gene (reference sequence). The CDR3: CASSTSPQGFPTDTQYF. The CDR3, as DNA: TGTGCCAGCAGCACAAGCCCACAGGGGTTCCCTACAGATACGCAGTATTTT.

A single count supports this clone. The rearrangement uses TRBV5-1 and TRBJ1-5, with 9 positions matching TRBD1. Trimming cost V 2 bases and J 7 bases; bases outside gene matches: 1. Germline CDR1 and CDR2: SGHRS and YFSETQ. The CDR3 covers 13 residues. The CDR3 sequence: CASSLQGAQPQHF. As DNA, the CDR3 is TGCGCCAGCAGCTTACAGGGGGCCCAGCCCCAGCATTTT.

The CDR3 sequence: CASSGRTANYGYTF. The CDR3 DNA reads as TGTGCCAGCAGTGGAAGGACAGCTAACTATGGCTACACCTTC. This chain joins TRBV6-5 and TRBJ1-2; a possible D gene is TRBD1 (6 bases). This CDR3 spans 14 amino acids. Germline CDR1 is MNHEY and CDR2 is SVGAGI. The V end lost 5 bases, the J end lost 0 bases, and 10 bases lay between the germline ends.

The gene calls are TRBV4-3 and TRBJ2-7, with 8 positions matching TRBD2. The ends lost 0 bases at V and 8 bases at J; junction bases unmatched: 3. Per germline, CDR1 LGHNA and CDR2 YSLEER. The CDR3 runs to 13 residues. CDR3 DNA: TGCGCCAGCAGCCAAGAAAGGACTAGCCAGCAGTACTTC. Translated, it gives CASSQERTSQQYF.

This chain links TRBV11-1 with TRBJ1-1; 8 bases are a match to TRBD1. The CDR3 extends over 14 amino acids. Looked up from germline, CDR1 is SGHAT and CDR2 is FQDESV (reference sequence). The V segment lost 5 bases and the J segment 1 base; nucleotides outside the gene matches: 3. CDR3 amino acids: CASSPGTGNTEAFF. The CDR3 DNA is TGTGCCAGCAGCCCCGGGACAGGGAACACTGAAGCTTTCTTT.

The V call is TRBV19, the J call TRBJ2-2, with TRBD2 matching 11 bases. The germline gives CDR1 LNHDA, CDR2 SQIVND (reference sequence). The V gene end was trimmed by 3 bases and the J gene end by 9 bases; junction bases not matched to a gene: 12. The CDR3 is made up of 17 amino acids. The CDR3 region has the DNA TGTGCCAGTAGTATTTCCGGGACTAGCGGAAAAATACGGGAGCTGTTTTTT. Protein product: CASSISGTSGKIRELFF.

The chain combines TRBV7-9 with TRBJ2-7; 7 bases align to TRBD1. The CDR3 totals 15 residues. Germline lookup yields CDR1 SEHNR and CDR2 FQNEAQ (reference sequence). V lost 5 bases to trimming and J lost 4 bases; unmatched junction nucleotides: 11. The CDR3 loop reads CASSLTGTAFYEQYF. The CDR3 nucleotides are TGTGCCAGCAGCCTTACCGGGACAGCTTTTTACGAGCAGTACTTC.

The rearrangement links TRBV7-2 to TRBJ2-3; 9 nucleotides align to TRBD1. Germline loops: CDR1 SGHTA, CDR2 FQGNSA. There are 15 residues in the CDR3. J was trimmed by 5 bases and V by 5 bases; bases with no gene match: 8. CDR3 DNA: TGTGCCAGCAGCGCCTCGGGACAGGGCTTAGATACGCAGTATTTT. This translates into CASSASGQGLDTQYF. The variable domain in full, with the rest retrieved from reference TRBV7-2 and TRBJ2-3, is GAGVSQSPSNKVTEKGKDVELRCDPISGHTALYWYRQSLGQGLEFLIYFQGNSAPDKSGLPSDRFSAERTGGSVSTLTIQRTQQEDSAVYLCASSASGQGLDTQYFGPGTRLTVL.

The chain employs TRBV9 and TRBJ2-7; 7 positions agree with TRBD1. V dropped 0 bases and J dropped 3; count of bases not matched to a gene: 3. CDR3 length: 14 amino acids. CDR1 is SGDLS and CDR2 is YYNGEE in the germline V gene. The CDR3 sequence: CASSVASGGYEQYF. For the CDR3, the DNA is TGTGCCAGCAGCGTAGCGTCAGGGGGCTACGAGCAGTACTTC.

V usage is TRBV9 and J usage is TRBJ2-3; D gene unclear. The CDR3 sequence is 17 residues long. V gave up 3 bases and J gave up 0 bases, with 17 bases separating them. The germline V gene has CDR1 SGDLS and CDR2 YYNGEE. CDR3 sequence: CASSAHYVTTSTDTQYF. The CDR3 nucleotides are TGTGCCAGCAGCGCCCACTACGTAACGACTAGCACAGATACGCAGTATTTT.